This is a list of T cell receptor beta chains from one sample in a study of graft-versus-host responses after intestinal transplantation. Their cognate antigens are unknown. Profiled with immunoSEQ multiplex PCR; TCRdb holds only in-frame clones, not every one. The sample lists approximately 54,000 clones; about four fifths were seen once. The sample consisted of unstimulated CD4+ T cells sorted from spleen or lymph node cells, taken before transplant. The receptor source for this set is a human donor who was the organ donor for an intestinal transplant. Each CDR3 is given with its conserved first and last residue. The D gene is left open where the match is weak. A row's size may be missing; if present it is once, few, many or a size class.

NA,NA,TRBV5-6,TRBJ1-2,CASSLLGNYGYTF,TGTGCCAGCAGCTTGTTGGGGAACTATGGCTACACCTTC
NA,TRBD2,TRBV5-8,TRBJ2-5,CASSLDRLAEQETQYF,TGTGCCAGCAGCTTGGACAGACTAGCGGAACAAGAGACCCAGTACTTC
NA,TRBD2,TRBV5-1,TRBJ2-7,CASSLASGRGYEQYF,TGCGCCAGCAGCTTGGCTAGCGGGAGGGGCTACGAGCAGTACTTC
NA,NA,TRBV2,TRBJ1-1,CASSEGRVRGTEAFF,TGTGCCAGCAGTGAAGGGAGGGTAAGAGGGACTGAAGCTTTCTTT
once,TRBD1,TRBV2,TRBJ1-1,CASRRDRANTEAFF,TGTGCCAGCAGGAGGGACAGGGCCAACACTGAAGCTTTCTTT
NA,NA,TRBV30,TRBJ2-3,CAWSVKGITDTQYF,TGTGCCTGGAGTGTAAAGGGAATCACAGATACGCAGTATTTT
NA,NA,TRBV5-6,TRBJ2-2,CASSLYGGDTGELFF,TGTGCCAGCAGCTTGTATGGCGGTGACACCGGGGAGCTGTTTTTT
NA,NA,TRBV11-2,TRBJ1-2,CASSLGGARYGYTF,TGTGCCAGCAGCTTAGGGGGGGCTCGCTATGGCTACACCTTC
NA,TRBD1,TRBV25-1,TRBJ1-2,CASSGRTGNYGYTF,TGTGCCAGCAGTGGACGGACAGGGAACTATGGCTACACCTTC
NA,NA,TRBV27,TRBJ1-5,CASSPSWTHSNQPQHF,TGTGCCAGCAGTCCGAGTTGGACACACAGCAATCAGCCCCAGCATTTT
NA,TRBD2,TRBV5-4,TRBJ2-5,CASTSFMGLAGGPETQYF,TGTGCCAGCACAAGCTTTATGGGACTAGCGGGGGGGCCAGAGACCCAGTACTTC
few,TRBD2,TRBV2,TRBJ2-5,CASSGLAGGPETQYF,TGTGCCAGCAGTGGACTAGCGGGGGGGCCAGAGACCCAGTACTTC
NA,TRBD1,TRBV10-1,TRBJ1-1,CASRGTQGAGTEAFF,TGCGCCAGCAGAGGGACCCAGGGGGCCGGCACTGAAGCTTTCTTT
NA,TRBD2,TRBV13,TRBJ2-7,CASSLMASGSYEQYF,TGTGCCAGCAGCTTAATGGCTAGCGGTTCCTACGAGCAGTACTTC
NA,NA,TRBV6-4,TRBJ2-3,CASSQRGGSTDTQYF,TGTGCCAGCAGTCAACGAGGCGGGAGCACAGATACGCAGTATTTT
NA,NA,TRBV5-4,TRBJ1-4,CASSLEGGKLFF,TGTGCCAGCAGCTTGGAGGGGGGAAAACTGTTTTTT
NA,NA,TRBV14,TRBJ1-2,CASSQGLGGDYGYTF,TGTGCCAGCAGCCAAGGTCTGGGAGGGGACTATGGCTACACCTTC
NA,NA,TRBV9,TRBJ1-1,CASSVGQLNTEAFF,TGTGCCAGCAGCGTAGGACAGTTGAACACTGAAGCTTTCTTT